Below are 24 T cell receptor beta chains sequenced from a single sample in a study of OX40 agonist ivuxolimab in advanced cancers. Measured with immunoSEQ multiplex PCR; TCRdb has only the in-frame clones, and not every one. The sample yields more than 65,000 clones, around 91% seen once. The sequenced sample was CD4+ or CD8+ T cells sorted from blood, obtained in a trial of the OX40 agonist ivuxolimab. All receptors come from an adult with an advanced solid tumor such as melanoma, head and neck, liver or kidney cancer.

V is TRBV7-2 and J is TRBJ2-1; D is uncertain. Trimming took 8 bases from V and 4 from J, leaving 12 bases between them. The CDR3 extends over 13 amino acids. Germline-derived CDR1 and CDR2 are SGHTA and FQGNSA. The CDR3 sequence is CASAYQSYNEQFF. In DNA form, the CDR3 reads TGTGCCAGCGCATATCAGAGTTACAATGAGCAGTTCTTC. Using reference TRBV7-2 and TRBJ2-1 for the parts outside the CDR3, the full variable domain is GAGVSQSPSNKVTEKGKDVELRCDPISGHTALYWYRQSLGQGLEFLIYFQGNSAPDKSGLPSDRFSAERTGGSVSTLTIQRTQQEDSAVYLCASAYQSYNEQFFGPGTRLTVL.

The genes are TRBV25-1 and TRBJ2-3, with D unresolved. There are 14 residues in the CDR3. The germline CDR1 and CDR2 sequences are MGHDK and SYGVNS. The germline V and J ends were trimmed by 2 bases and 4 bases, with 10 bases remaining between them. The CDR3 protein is CASSEIRAADTQYF. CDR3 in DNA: TGTGCCAGCAGTGAAATACGTGCCGCAGATACGCAGTATTTT.

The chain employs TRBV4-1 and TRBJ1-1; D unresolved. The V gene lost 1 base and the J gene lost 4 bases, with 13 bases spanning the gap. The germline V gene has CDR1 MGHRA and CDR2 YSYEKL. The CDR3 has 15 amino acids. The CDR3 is CASSQGLSVGTEAFF. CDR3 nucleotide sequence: TGCGCCAGCAGCCAAGGGCTCTCGGTCGGCACTGAAGCTTTCTTT.

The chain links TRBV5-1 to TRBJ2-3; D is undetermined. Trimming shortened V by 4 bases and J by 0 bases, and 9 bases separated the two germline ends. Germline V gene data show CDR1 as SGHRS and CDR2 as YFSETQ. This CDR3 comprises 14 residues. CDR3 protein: CASSQFASTDTQYF. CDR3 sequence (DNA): TGCGCCAGCAGCCAATTCGCTAGCACAGATACGCAGTATTTT.

CDR3 nucleotide sequence: TGTGCCAGTAGTGGAGGGTTAGCTAGGATTGAGACCCAGTACTTC. Translation gives CASSGGLARIETQYF. The V call is TRBV19, the J call TRBJ2-5; D might be TRBD2 (6 bases). Germline V lookup: CDR1 LNHDA, CDR2 SQIVND (reference sequence). V dropped 5 bases and J dropped 5 bases, with 18 bases sitting between them. The CDR3 has 15 residues.

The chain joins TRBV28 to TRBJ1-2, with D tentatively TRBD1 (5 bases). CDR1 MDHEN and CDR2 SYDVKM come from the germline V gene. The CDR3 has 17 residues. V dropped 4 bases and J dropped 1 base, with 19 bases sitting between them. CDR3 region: CASSSGGGYRLNYGYTF. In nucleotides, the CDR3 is TGTGCCAGCAGTTCCGGCGGGGGGTACAGACTTAACTATGGCTACACCTTC.

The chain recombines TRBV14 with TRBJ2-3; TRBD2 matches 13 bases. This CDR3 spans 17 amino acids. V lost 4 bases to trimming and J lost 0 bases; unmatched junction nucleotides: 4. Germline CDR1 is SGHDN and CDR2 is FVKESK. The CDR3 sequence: CASSLGLAGISTDTQYF. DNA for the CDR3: TGTGCCAGCAGCCTGGGACTAGCGGGGATAAGCACAGATACGCAGTATTTT.

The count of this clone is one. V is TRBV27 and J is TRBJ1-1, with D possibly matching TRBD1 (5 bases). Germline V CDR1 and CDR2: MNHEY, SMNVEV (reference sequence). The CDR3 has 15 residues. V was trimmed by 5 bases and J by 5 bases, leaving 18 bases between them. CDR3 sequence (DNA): TGTGCCAGCAGTCCCCGGGACTGGCTTAGAACTGAAGCTTTCTTT. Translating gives CASSPRDWLRTEAFF.

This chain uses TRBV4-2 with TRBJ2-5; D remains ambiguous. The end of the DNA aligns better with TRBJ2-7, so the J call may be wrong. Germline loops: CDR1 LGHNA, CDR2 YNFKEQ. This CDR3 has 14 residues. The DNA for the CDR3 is TGTGCCAGCAGCCAAGTAGGTAGAAGCCACGAGCAGTACTTC. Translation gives CASSQVGRSHEQYF.

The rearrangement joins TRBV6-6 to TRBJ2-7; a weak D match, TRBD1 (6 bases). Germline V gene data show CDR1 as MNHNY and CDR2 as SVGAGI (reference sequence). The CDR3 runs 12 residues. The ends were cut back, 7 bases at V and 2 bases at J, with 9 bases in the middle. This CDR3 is CASKTGPYEQYF. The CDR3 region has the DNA TGTGCCAGCAAGACAGGTCCCTACGAGCAGTACTTC.

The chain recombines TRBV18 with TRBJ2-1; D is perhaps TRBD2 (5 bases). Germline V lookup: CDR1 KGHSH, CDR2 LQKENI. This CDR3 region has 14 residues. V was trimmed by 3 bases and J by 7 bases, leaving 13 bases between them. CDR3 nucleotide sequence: TGTGCCAGCTCACCTCTATCTAGCACGAATGAGCAGTTCTTC. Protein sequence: CASSPLSSTNEQFF.

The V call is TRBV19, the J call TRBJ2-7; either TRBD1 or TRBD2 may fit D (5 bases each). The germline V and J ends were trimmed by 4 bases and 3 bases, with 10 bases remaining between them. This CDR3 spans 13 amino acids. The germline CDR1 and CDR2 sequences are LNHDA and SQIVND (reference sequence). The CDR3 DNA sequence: TGTGCCAGTAGTAGGGACCGGCTCTACGAGCAGTACTTC. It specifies CASSRDRLYEQYF.

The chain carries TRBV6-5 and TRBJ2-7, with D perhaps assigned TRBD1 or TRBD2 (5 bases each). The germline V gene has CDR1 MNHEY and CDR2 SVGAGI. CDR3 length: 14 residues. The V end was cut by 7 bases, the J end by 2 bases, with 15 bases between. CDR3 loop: CASTPGQVAYEQYF. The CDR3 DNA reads TGTGCCAGCACCCCGGGGCAGGTAGCCTACGAGCAGTACTTC.

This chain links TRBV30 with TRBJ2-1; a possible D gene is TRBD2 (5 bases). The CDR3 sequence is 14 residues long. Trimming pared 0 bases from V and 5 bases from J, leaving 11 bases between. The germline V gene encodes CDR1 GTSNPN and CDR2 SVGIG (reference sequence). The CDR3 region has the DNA TGTGCCTGGAGTGTAGAGCGGTCCGACAATGAGCAGTTCTTC. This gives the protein CAWSVERSDNEQFF.

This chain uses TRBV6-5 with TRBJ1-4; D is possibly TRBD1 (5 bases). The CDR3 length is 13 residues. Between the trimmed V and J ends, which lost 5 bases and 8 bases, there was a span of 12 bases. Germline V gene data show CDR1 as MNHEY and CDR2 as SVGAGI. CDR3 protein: CASSKRGSEKLFF. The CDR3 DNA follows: TGTGCCAGCAGTAAGAGGGGAAGCGAAAAACTGTTTTTT.

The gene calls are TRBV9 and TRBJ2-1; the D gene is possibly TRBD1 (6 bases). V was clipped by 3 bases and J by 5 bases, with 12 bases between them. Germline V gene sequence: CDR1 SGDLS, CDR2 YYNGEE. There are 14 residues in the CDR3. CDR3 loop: CASSATTGNNEQFF. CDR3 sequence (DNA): TGTGCCAGCAGCGCAACGACAGGAAACAATGAGCAGTTCTTC. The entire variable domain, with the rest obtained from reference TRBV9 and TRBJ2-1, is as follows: DSGVTQTPKHLITATGQRVTLRCSPRSGDLSVYWYQQSLDQGLQFLIQYYNGEERAKGNILERFSAQQFPDLHSELNLSSLELGDSALYFCASSATTGNNEQFFGPGTRLTVL.

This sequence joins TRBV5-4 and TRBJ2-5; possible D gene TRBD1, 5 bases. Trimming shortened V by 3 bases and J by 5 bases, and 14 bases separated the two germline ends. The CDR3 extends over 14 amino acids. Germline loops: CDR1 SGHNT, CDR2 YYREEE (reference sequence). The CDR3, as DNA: TGTGCCAGCAGCTCAGGCGTTAAGGGGGAGACCCAGTACTTC. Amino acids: CASSSGVKGETQYF.

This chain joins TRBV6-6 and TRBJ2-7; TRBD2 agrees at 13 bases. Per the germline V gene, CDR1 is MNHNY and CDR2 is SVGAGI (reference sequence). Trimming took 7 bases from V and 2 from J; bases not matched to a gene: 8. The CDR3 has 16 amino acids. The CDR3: CASKPSGTSGAYEQYF. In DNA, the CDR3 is TGTGCCAGCAAACCCTCCGGGACTAGCGGGGCCTACGAGCAGTACTTC.

For the CDR3, the DNA is TGTGCCAGTAGTATGCGGGTAAGAGAGACCCAGTACTTC. Its translation is CASSMRVRETQYF. The chain couples TRBV19 to TRBJ2-5, with TRBD2 as a possible D gene (5 bases). This CDR3 has 13 amino acids. The germline V gene has CDR1 LNHDA and CDR2 SQIVND (reference sequence). The ends were cut back, 3 bases at V and 4 bases at J, with 9 bases in the middle.

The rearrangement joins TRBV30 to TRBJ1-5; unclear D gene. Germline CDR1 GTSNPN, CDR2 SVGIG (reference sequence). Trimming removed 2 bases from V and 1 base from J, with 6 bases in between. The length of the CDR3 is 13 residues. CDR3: CAWSRRSNQPQHF. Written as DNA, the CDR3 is TGTGCCTGGAGTCGAAGAAGCAATCAGCCCCAGCATTTT.

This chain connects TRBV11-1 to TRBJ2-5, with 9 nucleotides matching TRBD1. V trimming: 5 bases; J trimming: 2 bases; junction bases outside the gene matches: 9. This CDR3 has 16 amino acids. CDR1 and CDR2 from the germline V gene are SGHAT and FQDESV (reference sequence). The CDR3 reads CASSTGQGTTQETQYF. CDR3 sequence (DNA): TGTGCCAGCAGCACTGGACAGGGGACAACACAAGAGACCCAGTACTTC. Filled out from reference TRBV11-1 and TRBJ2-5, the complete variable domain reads EAEVAQSPRYKITEKSQAVAFWCDPISGHATLYWYRQILGQGPELLVQFQDESVVDDSQLPKDRFSAERLKGVDSTLKIQPAELGDSAMYLCASSTGQGTTQETQYFGPGTRLLVL.

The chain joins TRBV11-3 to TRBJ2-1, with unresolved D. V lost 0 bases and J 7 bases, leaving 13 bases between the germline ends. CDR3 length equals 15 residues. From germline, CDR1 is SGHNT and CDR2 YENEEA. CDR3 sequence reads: CASSLDRPLGNEQFF. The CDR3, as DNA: TGTGCCAGCAGCTTAGATAGGCCCCTAGGGAATGAGCAGTTCTTC.

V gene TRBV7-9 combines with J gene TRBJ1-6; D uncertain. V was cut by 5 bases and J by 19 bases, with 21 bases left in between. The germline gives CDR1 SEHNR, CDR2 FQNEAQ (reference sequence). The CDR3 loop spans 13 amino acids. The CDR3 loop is CASSHSGPKPVHF. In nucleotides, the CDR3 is TGTGCCAGCAGCCACAGCGGCCCTAAGCCCGTTCACTTT.

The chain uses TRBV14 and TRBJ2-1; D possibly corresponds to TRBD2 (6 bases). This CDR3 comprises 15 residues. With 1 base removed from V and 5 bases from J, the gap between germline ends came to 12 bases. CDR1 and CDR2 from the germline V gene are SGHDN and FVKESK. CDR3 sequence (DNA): TGTGCCAGCAGCCAAGTCTGGCTAGCGAACAATGAGCAGTTCTTC. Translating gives CASSQVWLANNEQFF.